This T cell receptor beta chain was captured in a study of cytomegalovirus exposure and HLA in healthy donors. Study outcomes and limitations: There were around 160 TCR beta chains listed as cytomegalovirus-associated. Reported results showed that the classifier diagnosed cytomegalovirus status with high specificity and sensitivity. Most TCR sequences were uncommon, yet certain public TCRs appeared in many donors.

Method: immunoSEQ multiplex PCR; TCRdb's copy keeps in-frame clones and lacks some. Among approximately 280,000 clones listed, 65% to 90% were seen once. For this clone: Its matching antigen is unknown.

This CDR3 is 15 amino acids long. Germline V lookup: CDR1 SGHTA, CDR2 FQGNSA. Trimming at V came to 2 bases and at J to 9 bases, leaving 9 bases not matched to a gene. This clonotype was obtained from a woman between 18 and 29 years old in good health and CMV-seronegative. This rearrangement joins TRBV7-2 to TRBJ2-1; 8 bases align to TRBD2. Sequenced: PBMCs. The CDR3 DNA follows: TGTGCCAGCAGCTTACCCCCGGGGGGGCTCCGTGAGCAGTTCTTC. Amino acid sequence: CASSLPPGGLREQFF.